A selection of T cell receptor beta chains follows, all from one sample in a study of cytomegalovirus exposure and HLA in healthy donors. The method was immunoSEQ multiplex PCR; TCRdb's version includes in-frame clones alone and lacks a portion of them. The sample consists of tens of thousands of clones, over 40% of them appearing once. The sequenced sample was PBMCs. These receptors were collected from a middle-aged woman in good health and CMV-seropositive. CDR3s include the opening cysteine and the closing phenylalanine or tryptophan. D genes are given only for firm matches. Rows give clone size only sometimes, using once, few, many, or a class for an expanded clone.

>-|TRBD1|TRBJ2-3|TRBV13
CASDAGGDVDTQYF
TGTGCCAGCGACGCAGGGGGCGATGTAGATACGCAGTATTTT
>few|-|TRBJ1-5|TRBV30
CAWSHTGMVQPQHF
TGTGCCTGGAGTCACACAGGGATGGTTCAGCCCCAGCATTTT
>few|TRBD2|TRBJ2-1|TRBV10-3
CAISEPGLAGATDNEQFF
TGTGCCATCAGTGAGCCGGGACTAGCGGGGGCCACCGACAATGAGCAGTTCTTC
>-|TRBD1|TRBJ1-2|TRBV5-1
CASSLGQGALGYTF
TGCGCCAGCAGCTTGGGGCAGGGGGCGCTTGGCTACACCTTC
>-|TRBD2|TRBJ2-5|TRBV25-1
CASSEGRGETQYF
TGTGCCAGCAGTGAAGGGAGGGGAGAGACCCAGTACTTC
>-|-|TRBJ1-3|TRBV7-9
CASSRIRSGNTIYF
TGTGCCAGCAGCCGTATTCGGTCGGGAAACACCATATATTTT
>few|TRBD1|TRBJ1-5|TRBV19
CASSSDRVSNQPQHF
TGTGCCAGTAGTTCCGACAGGGTAAGCAATCAGCCCCAGCATTTT
>once|TRBD1|TRBJ1-4|TRBV2
CASRANRGLNEKLFF
TGTGCCAGCAGAGCGAACAGGGGCCTTAATGAAAAACTGTTTTTT
>-|TRBD1|TRBJ1-2|TRBV5-4
CASSYPGGTNYGYTF
TGTGCCAGCAGCTACCCAGGGGGCACTAACTATGGCTACACCTTC
>-|-|TRBJ2-1|TRBV2
CASRTSWDSPSYNEQFF
TGTGCCAGCAGGACTAGTTGGGACAGCCCATCTTACAATGAGCAGTTCTTC
>-|-|TRBJ1-2|TRBV4-3
CASSQGDSPEWSYGYTF
TGCGCCAGCAGCCAAGGTGACAGCCCGGAATGGAGCTATGGCTACACCTTC
>-|TRBD1|TRBJ1-5|TRBV6-4
CASSTTGGTQPQHF
TGTGCCAGCTCAACGACAGGGGGCACTCAGCCCCAGCATTTT
>-|TRBD2|TRBJ2-3|TRBV7-7
CASSRGTSGFTDTQYF
TGTGCCAGCAGCCGCGGGACTAGCGGGTTCACAGATACGCAGTATTTT
>few|-|TRBJ2-3|TRBV5-1
CASRLRPNTDTQYF
TGCGCCAGCAGGCTGCGGCCGAACACAGATACGCAGTATTTT
>-|-|TRBJ1-1|TRBV5-1
CASSPAGGDTEAFF
TGCGCCAGCAGCCCGGCGGGGGGGGACACTGAAGCTTTCTTT
>few|TRBD1|TRBJ1-6|TRBV4-1
CASSQEGPTGGSYNSPLHF
TGCGCCAGCAGCCAAGAGGGGCCGACAGGGGGCTCCTATAATTCACCCCTCCACTTT
>few|-|TRBJ1-1|TRBV10-3
CASNWGAGDTEAFF
TGTGCCTCCAACTGGGGGGCGGGGGACACTGAAGCTTTCTTT
>few|TRBD1|TRBJ2-7|TRBV16
CASSQAGQGGNEQYF
TGTGCCAGCAGCCAAGCGGGACAGGGGGGGAACGAGCAGTACTTC
>few|TRBD2|TRBJ2-3|TRBV7-3
CASSLMWGGSTDTQYF
TGTGCCAGCAGCTTAATGTGGGGGGGAAGCACAGATACGCAGTATTTT
>-|TRBD2|TRBJ2-3|TRBV11-2
CASSLARGGQDTQYF
TGTGCCAGCAGCCTAGCGCGGGGGGGCCAAGATACGCAGTATTTT
>-|-|TRBJ2-5|TRBV18
CASSPPMRGETQYF
TGTGCCAGCTCACCACCGATGCGGGGAGAGACCCAGTACTTC
>-|-|TRBJ2-1|TRBV9
CASSVSSDNEQFF
TGTGCCAGCAGCGTATCCAGCGACAATGAGCAGTTCTTC
>-|-|TRBJ1-5|TRBV6-6
CASKGALQPQHF
TGTGCCAGCAAAGGAGCTCTTCAGCCCCAGCATTTT
>-|-|TRBJ1-1|TRBV6-6
CASSYSRGNTEAFF
TGTGCCAGCAGTTACTCAAGGGGAAACACTGAAGCTTTCTTT
>-|TRBD1|TRBJ1-2|TRBV7-9
CASSRQGNYGYTF
TGTGCCAGCAGCAGACAGGGGAACTATGGCTACACCTTC
>-|-|TRBJ2-5|TRBV5-1
CASSNDRIQETQYF
TGCGCCAGCAGCAACGACAGAATTCAAGAGACCCAGTACTTC
>-|-|TRBJ1-4|TRBV10-3
CAISELQGGEKLFF
TGTGCCATCAGTGAGTTACAGGGAGGGGAAAAACTGTTTTTT
>-|-|TRBJ2-7|TRBV14
CASSPFVSKGEQYF
TGTGCCAGCAGCCCTTTTGTGAGCAAGGGGGAGCAGTACTTC
>-|TRBD2|TRBJ2-2|TRBV28
CASTPPGGGLTGELFF
TGTGCCAGCACCCCGCCGGGCGGGGGGTTGACCGGGGAGCTGTTTTTT
>-|-|TRBJ2-2|TRBV5-1
CASSPHEASNTGELFF
TGCGCCAGCAGCCCCCACGAGGCCTCGAACACCGGGGAGCTGTTTTTT
>few|TRBD2|TRBJ2-3|TRBV5-8
CASSSGGETNTQYF
TGTGCCAGCAGCTCGGGGGGGGAGACGAATACGCAGTATTTT
>-|-|TRBJ2-3|TRBV10-3
CASTGADTQYF
TGTGCCAGCACCGGGGCAGATACGCAGTATTTT
>few|-|TRBJ2-7|TRBV4-2
CASSPTLEQQGYEQYF
TGTGCCAGCAGCCCAACCTTAGAACAGCAAGGCTACGAGCAGTACTTC
>medium-sized|-|TRBJ2-7|TRBV6-1
CASSETGEQYF
TGTGCCAGCAGTGAGACGGGGGAGCAGTACTTC
>few|-|TRBJ2-5|TRBV21-1
CASSKGFSFDRTQETQYF
TGTGCCAGCAGCAAAGGGTTCAGTTTTGACAGGACACAAGAGACCCAGTACTTC
>-|TRBD1|TRBJ2-3|TRBV15
CATSRGTGVSDTQYF
TGTGCCACCAGCAGGGGGACAGGGGTCTCAGATACGCAGTATTTT
>-|TRBD1|TRBJ2-7|TRBV10-3
CAISVGGQGGSEQYF
TGTGCCATCAGTGTAGGGGGACAGGGGGGCAGCGAGCAGTACTTC
>few|-|TRBJ1-1|TRBV6-5
CASSSEGRWHEAFF
TGTGCCAGCAGCTCGGAGGGCAGGTGGCATGAAGCTTTCTTT
>-|TRBD1|TRBJ1-1|TRBV6-5
CASSSLGQAENTEAFF
TGTGCCAGCAGTTCCCTGGGACAGGCTGAGAACACTGAAGCTTTCTTT
>-|TRBD2|TRBJ2-5|TRBV7-2
CASSFQAGEGETQYF
TGTGCCAGCAGCTTCCAAGCGGGGGAGGGGGAGACCCAGTACTTC
>-|-|TRBJ1-5|TRBV7-8
CASRLGASNQPQHF
TGTGCCAGCAGACTGGGGGCGAGCAATCAGCCCCAGCATTTT
>-|TRBD1|TRBJ1-1|TRBV27
CASSSGTGLTEAFF
TGTGCCAGCAGTTCTGGGACAGGGCTGACTGAAGCTTTCTTT
>-|-|TRBJ2-7|TRBV28
CASSPPHIYEQYF
TGTGCCAGCTCTCCGCCGCACATCTACGAGCAGTACTTC
>-|TRBD1|TRBJ2-5|TRBV7-3
CASSPTGTGGETQYF
TGTGCCAGCAGCCCTACCGGGACAGGGGGAGAGACCCAGTACTTC
>-|-|TRBJ1-1|TRBV5-1
CASSLGQELVTEAFF
TGCGCCAGCAGCTTGGGACAGGAGCTCGTGACTGAAGCTTTCTTT
>-|-|TRBJ2-1|TRBV2
CASRATREEQFF
TGTGCCAGCAGAGCTACTAGGGAAGAGCAGTTCTTC
>-|TRBD2|TRBJ2-5|TRBV7-3
CASSFGGQETQYF
TGTGCCAGCAGCTTCGGGGGGCAAGAGACCCAGTACTTC
>-|-|TRBJ2-4|TRBV30
CAWSVQGHRKGRYF
TGTGCCTGGAGTGTACAGGGACACAGGAAGGGTCGGTACTTC
>-|TRBD1|TRBJ1-5|TRBV7-2
CASSLGQGAGQPQHF
TGTGCCAGCAGCTTAGGACAGGGGGCAGGGCAGCCCCAGCATTTT